This record concerns one T cell receptor (beta chain) sequence. TCRdb called the 5' RACE reads again in MiXCR, with one record for every CDR3 protein. The data hold 35,000 to 50,000 distinct CDR3 sequences, with approximately 28% observed a single time. Memory CD4+ T cells were sorted as CD4+CD45RO+CD25- cells. The receptor's source is a female donor with breast cancer. Material: tumor-infiltrating memory CD4+ T cells sorted from the breast tumor. The sample's subset: memory CD4+ T cells, CD4+CD45RO+CD25-.

CDR3 loop: CASSLEGLTARTGNTEAFF. As DNA, the CDR3 is TGTGCCAGCAGCTTAGAGGGCCTAACGGCAAGGACAGGTAACACTGAAGCTTTCTTT. The chain employs TRBV13 and TRBJ1-1; 7 bases agree with TRBD1. CDR3 length equals 19 residues. Germline V CDR1 and CDR2: PRHDT, FYEKMQ (reference sequence). With 1 base clipped from V and 2 bases from J, the junction kept 16 bases outside the gene matches. The full variable domain, rest sourced from reference TRBV13 and TRBJ1-1, is AAGVIQSPRHLIKEKRETATLKCYPIPRHDTVYWYQQGPGQDPQFLISFYEKMQSDKGSIPDRFSAQQFSDYHSELNMSSLELGDSALYFCASSLEGLTARTGNTEAFFGQGTRLTVV.